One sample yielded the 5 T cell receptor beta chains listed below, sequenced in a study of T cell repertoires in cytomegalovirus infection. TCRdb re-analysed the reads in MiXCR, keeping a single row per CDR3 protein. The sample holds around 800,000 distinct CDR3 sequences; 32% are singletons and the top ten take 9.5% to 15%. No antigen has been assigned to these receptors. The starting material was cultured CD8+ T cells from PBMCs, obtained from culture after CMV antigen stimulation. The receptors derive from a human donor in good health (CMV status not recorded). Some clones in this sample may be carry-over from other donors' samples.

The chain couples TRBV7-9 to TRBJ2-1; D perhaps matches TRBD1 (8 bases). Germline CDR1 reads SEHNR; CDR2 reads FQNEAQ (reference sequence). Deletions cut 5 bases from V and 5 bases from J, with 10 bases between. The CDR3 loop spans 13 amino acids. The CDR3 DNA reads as TGTGCCAGCAGCACAGGGGGGGACAATGAGCAGTTCTTC. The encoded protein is CASSTGGDNEQFF.

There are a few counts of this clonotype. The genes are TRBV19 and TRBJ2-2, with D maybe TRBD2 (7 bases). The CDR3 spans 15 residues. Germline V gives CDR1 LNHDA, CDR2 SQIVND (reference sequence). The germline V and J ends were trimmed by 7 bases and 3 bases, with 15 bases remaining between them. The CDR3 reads CASNWGGPDTGELFF. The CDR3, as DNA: TGTGCCAGTAACTGGGGGGGGCCGGACACCGGGGAGCTGTTTTTT. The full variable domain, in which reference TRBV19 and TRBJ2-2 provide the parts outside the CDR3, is DGGITQSPKYLFRKEGQNVTLSCEQNLNHDAMYWYRQDPGQGLRLIYYSQIVNDFQKGDIAEGYSVSREKKESFPLTVTSAQKNPTAFYLCASNWGGPDTGELFFGEGSRLTVL.

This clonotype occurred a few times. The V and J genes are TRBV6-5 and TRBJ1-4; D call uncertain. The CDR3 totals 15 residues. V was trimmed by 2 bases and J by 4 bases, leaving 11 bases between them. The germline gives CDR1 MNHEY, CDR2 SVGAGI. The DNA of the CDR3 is TGTGCCAGCAGTTACGGCGTACTAAATAATGAAAAACTGTTTTTT. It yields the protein CASSYGVLNNEKLFF.

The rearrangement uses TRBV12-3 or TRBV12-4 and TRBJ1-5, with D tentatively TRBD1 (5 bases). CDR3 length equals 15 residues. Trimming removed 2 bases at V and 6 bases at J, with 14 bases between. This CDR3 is CASSLPPGLSQPQHF. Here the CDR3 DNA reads TGTGCCAGCAGTTTACCCCCGGGGCTCAGTCAGCCCCAGCATTTT.

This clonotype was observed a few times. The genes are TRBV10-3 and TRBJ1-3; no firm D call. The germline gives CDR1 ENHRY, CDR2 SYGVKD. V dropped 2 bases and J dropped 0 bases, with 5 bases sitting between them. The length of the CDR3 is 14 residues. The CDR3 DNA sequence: TGTGCCATCAGTGAGACGTCCTCTGGAAACACCATATATTTT. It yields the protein CAISETSSGNTIYF.